The next 15 T cell receptor beta chains were all read from a single sample in a study of shared clonotypes between healthy human individuals. Produced via immunoSEQ multiplex PCR; TCRdb's table is partial and in-frame only. The sample has 730,000 or so clones; 72% are singletons. Source material: memory CD4+ T cells sorted from blood. Documented subset: CD45RA-negative fraction. The receptors derive from a woman aged 25 to 39 in good health.

The chain couples TRBV4-1 to TRBJ2-2; D gene unclear. V lost 0 bases and J 6 bases, leaving 14 bases between the germline ends. CDR1 and CDR2 (germline): MGHRA, YSYEKL. The CDR3 spans 16 residues. The CDR3 bases are TGCGCCAGCAGCCAAGATCCGAGCCCCTTCCCCGGGGAGCTGTTTTTT. Translation gives CASSQDPSPFPGELFF.

The V and J genes are TRBV2 and TRBJ2-7; the match to TRBD2 covers 12 bases. V trimming: 7 bases; J trimming: 5 bases; junction bases outside the gene matches: 6. There are 14 residues in the CDR3. Germline V gene data show CDR1 as SNHLY and CDR2 as FYNNEI. In nucleotides, the CDR3 is TGTGCCAGCAAAAGAACTAGCGGGAGGAACGAGCAGTACTTC. Translation: CASKRTSGRNEQYF.

This clone showed up just a few times. The chain recombines TRBV6-1 with TRBJ2-1; D remains unclear. V was cut by 9 bases and J by 0 bases, with 12 bases left in between. Per germline, CDR1 MNHNS and CDR2 SASEGT. The CDR3 has 14 amino acids. As DNA, the CDR3 is TGTGCCAGTGGTGCCTCACGCTCCTACAATGAGCAGTTCTTC. Translating gives CASGASRSYNEQFF.

The gene calls are TRBV6-6 and TRBJ2-3; D is possibly TRBD2 (5 bases). This CDR3 contains 13 residues. Trimming took 5 bases from V and 5 from J, leaving 11 bases between them. Germline CDR1 reads MNHNY; CDR2 reads SVGAGI (reference sequence). CDR3 sequence reads: CASSGVGGDTQYF. Here the CDR3 DNA reads TGTGCCAGCAGTGGAGTTGGAGGAGATACGCAGTATTTT.

V usage is TRBV27 and J usage is TRBJ2-3, with D uncertain. Germline loops: CDR1 MNHEY, CDR2 SMNVEV (reference sequence). Trimming took 4 bases from V and 0 from J, leaving 11 bases between them. The CDR3 runs 15 residues. CDR3 nucleotide sequence: TGTGCCAGCAGTTCGGCCAGAACTAGCACAGATACGCAGTATTTT. Protein sequence: CASSSARTSTDTQYF.

The chain recombines TRBV18 with TRBJ2-7; 8 nucleotides line up with TRBD2. The CDR3 covers 18 residues. The junction had 15 bases not matched to a gene; V was cut back by 3 bases and J by 2 bases. The germline gives CDR1 KGHSH, CDR2 LQKENI. CDR3 sequence (DNA): TGTGCCAGCTCACCGATGGCAGTCAGCGGGAGCTCCCCCTACGAGCAGTACTTC. Residues: CASSPMAVSGSSPYEQYF.

The chain has TRBV11-2 and TRBJ2-7, with D possibly being TRBD1 (6 bases). The CDR3 is 15 amino acids. V was pared by 2 bases and J by 2 bases, with 13 bases between. CDR1 and CDR2 from the germline V gene are SGHAT and FQNNGV. The DNA for the CDR3 is TGTGCCAGCAGCTTAACCTGGGACAAGACCTACGAGCAGTACTTC. This translates into CASSLTWDKTYEQYF.

V and J are TRBV5-1 and TRBJ2-2; 7 bases agree with TRBD2. Germline CDR1 SGHRS, CDR2 YFSETQ. V was clipped by 0 bases and J by 6 bases; unmatched bases: 5. This CDR3 is built from 15 residues. The chain's CDR3 is CASSLGGSLAGELFF. The CDR3 DNA follows: TGCGCCAGCAGCTTGGGCGGGAGTCTTGCCGGGGAGCTGTTTTTT.

This clone was recorded a few times. The V gene is TRBV4-1, the J gene TRBJ2-7, with TRBD1 matching over 7 bases. The junction had 9 bases not matched to a gene; V was cut back by 3 bases and J by 4 bases. This CDR3 comprises 15 residues. Germline-derived CDR1 and CDR2 are MGHRA and YSYEKL. The DNA of the CDR3 is TGCGCCAGCAGCCACCGGACAGGCGGGCTTTACGAGCAGTACTTC. As protein: CASSHRTGGLYEQYF.

The chain links TRBV5-1 to TRBJ1-3, with TRBD1 as a possible D gene (5 bases). CDR1 and CDR2 from the germline V gene are SGHRS and YFSETQ. Trimming pared 2 bases from V and 0 bases from J, leaving 15 bases between. This CDR3 is 17 amino acids long. CDR3 sequence: CASSLSGFGGSGNTIYF. The CDR3 DNA follows: TGCGCCAGCAGCTTATCAGGTTTCGGGGGCTCTGGAAACACCATATATTTT. Full variable domain (remainder filled in from reference TRBV5-1 and TRBJ1-3): KAGVTQTPRYLIKTRGQQVTLSCSPISGHRSVSWYQQTPGQGLQFLFEYFSETQRNKGNFPGRFSGRQFSNSRSEMNVSTLELGDSALYLCASSLSGFGGSGNTIYFGEGSWLTVV.

The J gene is TRBJ1-4, the V gene TRBV28; TRBD1 is a possible D gene (6 bases). This CDR3 contains 16 residues. The ends were cut back, 1 base at V and 1 base at J, with 10 bases in the middle. Germline V CDR1 and CDR2: MDHEN, SYDVKM. CDR3 in DNA: TGTGCCAGCAGTTTATCCACAGGGTTAACTAATGAAAAACTGTTTTTT. This sequence encodes CASSLSTGLTNEKLFF. Full variable domain (rest looked up from reference TRBV28 and TRBJ1-4): DVKVTQSSRYLVKRTGEKVFLECVQDMDHENMFWYRQDPGLGLRLIYFSYDVKMKEKGDIPEGYSVSREKKERFSLILESASTNQTSMYLCASSLSTGLTNEKLFFGSGTQLSVL.

The chain recombines TRBV19 with TRBJ2-7, with 7 positions matching TRBD1. V dropped 6 bases and J dropped 3; count of bases not matched to a gene: 5. In germline, CDR1 is LNHDA, CDR2 SQIVND (reference sequence). The CDR3 runs 13 residues. The CDR3 region is CASRPGTDYEQYF. The CDR3 DNA reads as TGTGCCAGTAGACCCGGGACAGACTACGAGCAGTACTTC. Full variable domain (missing parts from reference TRBV19 and TRBJ2-7): DGGITQSPKYLFRKEGQNVTLSCEQNLNHDAMYWYRQDPGQGLRLIYYSQIVNDFQKGDIAEGYSVSREKKESFPLTVTSAQKNPTAFYLCASRPGTDYEQYFGPGTRLTVT.

The chain has TRBV23-1 and TRBJ2-3; tentatively, D is TRBD1 or TRBD2 (5 bases each). TRBV23-1 is reported as an ORF; its role is uncertain. The CDR3 loop spans 14 amino acids. Trimming removed 6 bases at V and 11 bases at J, with 21 bases between. For the CDR3, the DNA is TGCGCCAGCAGACACCGGGAACCGAAGAGGGGGCAGTATTTT. Translating it yields CASRHREPKRGQYF.

The chain links TRBV7-2 to TRBJ2-1, with 10 bases aligning to TRBD2. CDR3 length: 15 residues. V was clipped by 5 bases and J by 10 bases; unmatched bases: 11. The germline V gene encodes CDR1 SGHTA and CDR2 FQGNSA. The CDR3 nucleotides are TGTGCCAGCAGCCCCGTGGTACTAGCGGGAAGAGAGCAGTTCTTC. It translates to CASSPVVLAGREQFF.

This rearrangement joins TRBV5-6 to TRBJ2-5, with D possibly being TRBD1 (5 bases). The germline V and J ends were trimmed by 2 bases and 0 bases, with 11 bases remaining between them. The CDR3 is 15 residues long. Germline V CDR1 and CDR2: SGHDT, YYEEEE. CDR3 sequence reads: CASSFFQGNQETQYF. DNA for the CDR3: TGTGCCAGCAGCTTCTTTCAGGGTAACCAAGAGACCCAGTACTTC.